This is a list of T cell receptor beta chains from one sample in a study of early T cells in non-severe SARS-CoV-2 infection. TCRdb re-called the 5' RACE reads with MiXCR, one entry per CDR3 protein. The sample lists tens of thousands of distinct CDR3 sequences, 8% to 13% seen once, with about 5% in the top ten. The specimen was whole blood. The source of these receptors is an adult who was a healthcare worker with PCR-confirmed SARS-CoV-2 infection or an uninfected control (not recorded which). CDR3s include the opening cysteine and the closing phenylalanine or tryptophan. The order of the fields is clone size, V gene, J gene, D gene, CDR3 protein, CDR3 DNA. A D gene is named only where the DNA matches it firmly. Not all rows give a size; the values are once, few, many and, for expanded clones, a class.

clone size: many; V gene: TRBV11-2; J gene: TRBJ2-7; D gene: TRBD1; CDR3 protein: CASSLGGGTGSYEQYF; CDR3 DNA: TGTGCCAGCAGCTTAGGCGGCGGGACAGGATCCTACGAGCAGTACTTC
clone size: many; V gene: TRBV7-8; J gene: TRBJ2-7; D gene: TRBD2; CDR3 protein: CASSQLAGGTYEQYF; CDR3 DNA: TGTGCCAGCAGCCAACTAGCGGGAGGAACCTACGAGCAGTACTTC
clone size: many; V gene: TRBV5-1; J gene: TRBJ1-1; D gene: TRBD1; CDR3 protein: CASSPGTVEAFF; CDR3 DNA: TGCGCCAGCAGCCCGGGGACAGTTGAAGCTTTCTTT
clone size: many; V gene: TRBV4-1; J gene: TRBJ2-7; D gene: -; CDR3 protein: CASSLQWGYAYEQYF; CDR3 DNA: TGCGCCAGCAGCCTTCAGTGGGGGTATGCTTACGAGCAGTACTTC
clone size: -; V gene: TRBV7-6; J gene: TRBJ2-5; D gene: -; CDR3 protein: CASSLGDVTMETQYF; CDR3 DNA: TGTGCCAGCAGCTTAGGGGACGTCACAATGGAGACCCAGTACTTC
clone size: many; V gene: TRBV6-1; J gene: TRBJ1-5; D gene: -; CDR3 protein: CASSELTAIQPQHF; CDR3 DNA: TGTGCCAGCAGTGAGTTAACGGCTATTCAGCCCCAGCATTTT
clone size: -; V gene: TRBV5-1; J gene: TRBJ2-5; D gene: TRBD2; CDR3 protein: CASLTGLAGEQETQYF; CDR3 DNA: TGCGCCAGCCTCACTGGACTAGCGGGGGAGCAAGAGACCCAGTACTTC
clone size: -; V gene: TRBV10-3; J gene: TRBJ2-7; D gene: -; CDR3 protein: CAISGTAPSYEQYF; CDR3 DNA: TGTGCCATCAGTGGGACAGCCCCCTCCTACGAGCAGTACTTC
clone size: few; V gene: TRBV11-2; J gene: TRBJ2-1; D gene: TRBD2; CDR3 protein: CASSYGRGEQFF; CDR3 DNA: TGTGCCAGCAGCTACGGGAGGGGTGAGCAGTTCTTC
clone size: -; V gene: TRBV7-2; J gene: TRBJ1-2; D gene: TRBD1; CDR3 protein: CASSPLRGTGANYGYTF; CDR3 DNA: TGTGCCAGCAGCCCATTAAGGGGGACAGGAGCTAACTATGGCTACACCTTC
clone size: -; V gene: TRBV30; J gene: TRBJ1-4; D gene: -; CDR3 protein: CAWSVRRQEKLFF; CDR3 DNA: TGTGCCTGGAGTGTAAGAAGGCAAGAAAAACTGTTTTTT
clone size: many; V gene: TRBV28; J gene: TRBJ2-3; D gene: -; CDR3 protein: CASSLTGGSTDTQYF; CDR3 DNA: TGTGCCAGCAGCCTAACGGGCGGAAGCACAGATACGCAGTATTTT
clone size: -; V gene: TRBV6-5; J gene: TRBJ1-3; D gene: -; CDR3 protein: CASGKQSSGNTIYF; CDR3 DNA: TGTGCCAGCGGTAAACAGAGTTCTGGAAACACCATATATTTT
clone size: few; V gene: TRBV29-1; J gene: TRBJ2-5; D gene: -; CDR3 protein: CSVEALGFGTQYF; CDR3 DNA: TGCAGCGTTGAAGCGCTGGGTTTCGGGACCCAGTACTTC
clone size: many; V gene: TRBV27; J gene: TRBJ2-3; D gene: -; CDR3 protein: CASSLEWTDTQYF; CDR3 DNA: TGTGCCAGCAGTTTAGAGTGGACAGATACGCAGTATTTT
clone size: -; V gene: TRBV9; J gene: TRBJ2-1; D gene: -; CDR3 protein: CASSRGLGADNEQFF; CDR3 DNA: TGTGCCAGCAGCAGAGGCTTGGGGGCCGACAATGAGCAGTTCTTC
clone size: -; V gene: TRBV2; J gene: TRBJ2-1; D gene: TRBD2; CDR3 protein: CASQGAGGGYNEQFF; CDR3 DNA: TGTGCCAGCCAAGGAGCGGGAGGAGGGTACAATGAGCAGTTCTTC
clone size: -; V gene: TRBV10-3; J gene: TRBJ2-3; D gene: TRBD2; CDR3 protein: CAISGGLAGAFTDTQYF; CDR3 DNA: TGTGCCATCAGTGGAGGCCTAGCGGGGGCATTCACAGATACGCAGTATTTT
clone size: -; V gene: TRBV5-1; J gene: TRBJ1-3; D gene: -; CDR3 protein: CASSRTGMQQGNTIYF; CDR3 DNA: TGCGCCAGCAGCAGAACAGGGATGCAGCAAGGAAACACCATATATTTT
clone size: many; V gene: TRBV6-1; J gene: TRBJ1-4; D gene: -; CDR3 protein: CASSEWSGASEKLFF; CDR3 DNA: TGTGCCAGCAGTGAATGGTCCGGGGCGAGTGAAAAACTGTTTTTT
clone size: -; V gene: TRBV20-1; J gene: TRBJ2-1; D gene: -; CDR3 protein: CSARDLPGDVGNEQFF; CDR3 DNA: TGCAGTGCTAGAGATCTGCCAGGTGATGTGGGCAATGAGCAGTTCTTC
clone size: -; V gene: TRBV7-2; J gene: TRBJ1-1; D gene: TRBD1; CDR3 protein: CASSITGAEAFF; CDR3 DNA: TGTGCCAGCAGCATTACAGGGGCTGAAGCTTTCTTT
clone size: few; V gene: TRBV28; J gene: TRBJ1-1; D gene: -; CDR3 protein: CASSLREGPEAFF; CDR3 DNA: TGTGCCAGCAGTTTACGAGAGGGTCCTGAAGCTTTCTTT
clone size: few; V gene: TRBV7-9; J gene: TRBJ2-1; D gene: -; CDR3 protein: CASSPAHYRRYNEQFF; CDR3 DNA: TGTGCCAGCAGCCCAGCGCACTACCGGAGATACAATGAGCAGTTCTTC
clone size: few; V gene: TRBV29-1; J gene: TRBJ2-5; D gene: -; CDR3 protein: CSVEPPGVQETQYF; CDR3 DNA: TGCAGCGTTGAACCACCTGGGGTCCAAGAGACCCAGTACTTC
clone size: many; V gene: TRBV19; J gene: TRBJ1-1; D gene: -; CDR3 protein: CASSMVPGYTEAFF; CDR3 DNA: TGTGCCAGTAGTATGGTTCCCGGGTACACTGAAGCTTTCTTT
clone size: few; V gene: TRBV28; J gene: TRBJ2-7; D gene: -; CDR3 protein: CASSLAGYPYEQYF; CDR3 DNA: TGTGCCAGCAGCTTAGCCGGATACCCCTACGAGCAGTACTTC
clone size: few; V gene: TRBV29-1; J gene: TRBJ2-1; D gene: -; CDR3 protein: CSADGNEQFF; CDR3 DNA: TGCAGCGCGGACGGGAATGAGCAGTTCTTC
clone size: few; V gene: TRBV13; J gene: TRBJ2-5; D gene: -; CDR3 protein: CASSLVPGETQYF; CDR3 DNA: TGTGCCAGCAGCTTAGTTCCTGGAGAGACCCAGTACTTC
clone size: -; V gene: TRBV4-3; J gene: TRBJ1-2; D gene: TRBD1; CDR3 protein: CASSQDVRQGRLGYTF; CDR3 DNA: TGCGCCAGCAGCCAAGATGTGAGACAGGGGCGGTTGGGCTACACCTTC
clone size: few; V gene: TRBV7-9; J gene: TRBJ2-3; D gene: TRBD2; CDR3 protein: CASSPGTSGRAGSDTQYF; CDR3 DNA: TGTGCCAGCAGCCCTGGGACTAGCGGGAGGGCCGGTTCAGATACGCAGTATTTT
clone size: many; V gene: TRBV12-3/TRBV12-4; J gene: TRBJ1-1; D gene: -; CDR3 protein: CASSLKGTEAFF; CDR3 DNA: TGTGCCAGCAGTTTAAAGGGAACTGAAGCTTTCTTT
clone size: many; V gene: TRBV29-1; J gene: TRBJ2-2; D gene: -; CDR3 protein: CSVEAWGAGELFF; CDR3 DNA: TGCAGCGTTGAAGCTTGGGGGGCCGGGGAGCTGTTTTTT
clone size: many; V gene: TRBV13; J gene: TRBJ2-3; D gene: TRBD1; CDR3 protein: CASSRPARGSAQYF; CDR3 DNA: TGTGCCAGCAGCCGACCCGCCAGGGGGTCGGCGCAGTATTTT
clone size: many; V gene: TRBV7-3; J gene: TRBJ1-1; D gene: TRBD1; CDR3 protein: CASSLNTGGSEAFF; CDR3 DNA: TGTGCCAGCAGCTTAAATACAGGGGGCTCTGAAGCTTTCTTT
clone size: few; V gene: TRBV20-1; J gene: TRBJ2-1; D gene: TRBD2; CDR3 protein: CSARTGTSDYSEQFF; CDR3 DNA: TGCAGTGCTAGAACCGGGACTAGCGACTACAGTGAGCAGTTCTTC
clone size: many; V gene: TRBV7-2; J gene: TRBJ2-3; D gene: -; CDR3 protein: CASSFLAPGADTQYF; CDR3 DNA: TGTGCCAGCAGCTTTCTGGCCCCGGGGGCAGATACGCAGTATTTT
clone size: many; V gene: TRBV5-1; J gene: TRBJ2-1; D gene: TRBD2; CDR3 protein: CASSLAAIAYNEQFF; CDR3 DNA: TGCGCCAGCTCACTAGCGGCGATAGCCTACAATGAGCAGTTCTTC
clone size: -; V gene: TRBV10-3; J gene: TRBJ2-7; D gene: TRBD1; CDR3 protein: CAISSTGIYEQYF; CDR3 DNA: TGTGCCATCAGTTCGACAGGGATCTACGAGCAGTACTTC
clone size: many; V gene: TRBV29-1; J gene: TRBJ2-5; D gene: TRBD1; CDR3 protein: CSAQDRGLSETQYF; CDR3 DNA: TGCAGCGCTCAGGACAGGGGATTGAGCGAGACCCAGTACTTC
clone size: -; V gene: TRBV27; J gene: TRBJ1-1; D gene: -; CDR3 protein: CASNKRGVAFF; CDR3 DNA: TGTGCCAGCAACAAACGGGGGGTGGCTTTCTTT
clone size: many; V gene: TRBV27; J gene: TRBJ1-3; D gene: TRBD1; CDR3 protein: CASRPLTGAGNTIYF; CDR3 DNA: TGTGCCAGCCGCCCACTAACAGGGGCTGGAAACACCATATATTTT
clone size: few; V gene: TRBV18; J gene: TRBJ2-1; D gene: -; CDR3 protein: CASSPLSGVDNEQFF; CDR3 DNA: TGTGCCAGCTCACCGTTATCAGGGGTGGACAATGAGCAGTTCTTC
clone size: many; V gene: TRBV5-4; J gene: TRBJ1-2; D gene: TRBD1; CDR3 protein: CASSFLTGSYGYTF; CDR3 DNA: TGTGCCAGCAGCTTCTTGACAGGGTCCTATGGCTACACCTTC
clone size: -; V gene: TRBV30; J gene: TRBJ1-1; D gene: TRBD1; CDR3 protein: CAWDGTGSFSDTEAFF; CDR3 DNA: TGTGCCTGGGACGGGACAGGGAGTTTTTCGGACACTGAAGCTTTCTTT
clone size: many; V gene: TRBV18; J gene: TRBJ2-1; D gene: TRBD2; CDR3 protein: CASSPYSGGAHEQFF; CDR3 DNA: TGTGCCAGCTCACCATATAGCGGGGGGGCCCATGAGCAGTTCTTC
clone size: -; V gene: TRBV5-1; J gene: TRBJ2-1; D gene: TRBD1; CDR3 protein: CASSLLSHRGQNEQFF; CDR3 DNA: TGCGCCAGCAGCCTCCTATCGCACAGGGGCCAGAATGAGCAGTTCTTC
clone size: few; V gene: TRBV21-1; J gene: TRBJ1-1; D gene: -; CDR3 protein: CATPPVNTEAFF; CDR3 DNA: TGTGCTACCCCCCCCGTGAACACTGAAGCTTTCTTT
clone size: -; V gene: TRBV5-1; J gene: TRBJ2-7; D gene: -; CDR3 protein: CASSLERAYEQYF; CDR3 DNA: TGCGCCAGCAGCTTGGAAAGAGCCTACGAGCAGTACTTC
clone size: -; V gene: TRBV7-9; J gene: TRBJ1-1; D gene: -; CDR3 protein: CASSGTEAFF; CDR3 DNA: TGTGCCAGCAGCGGAACTGAAGCTTTCTTT
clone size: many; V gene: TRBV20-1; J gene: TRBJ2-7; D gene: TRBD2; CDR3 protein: CSASSGGVSYEQYF; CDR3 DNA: TGCAGTGCCTCTAGCGGGGGGGTGTCCTACGAGCAGTACTTC
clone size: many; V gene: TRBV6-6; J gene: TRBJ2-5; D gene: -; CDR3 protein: CASSYDTGRETQYF; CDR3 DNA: TGTGCCAGCAGTTACGATACCGGACGGGAGACCCAGTACTTC
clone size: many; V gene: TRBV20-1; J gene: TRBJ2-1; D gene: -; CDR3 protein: CSVLILGQYNEQFF; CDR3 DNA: TGCAGTGTCCTAATTCTGGGACAATACAATGAGCAGTTCTTC
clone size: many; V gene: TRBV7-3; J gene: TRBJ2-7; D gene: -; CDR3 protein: CASSHRVLARVYEQYF; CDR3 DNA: TGTGCCAGCAGCCACCGGGTACTGGCAAGGGTGTACGAGCAGTACTTC
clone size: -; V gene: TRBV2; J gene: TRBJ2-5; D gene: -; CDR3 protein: CASQQSPTRKETQYF; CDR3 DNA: TGTGCCAGCCAGCAGTCCCCTACTAGAAAAGAGACCCAGTACTTC
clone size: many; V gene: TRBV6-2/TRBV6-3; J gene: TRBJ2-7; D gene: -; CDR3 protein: CASSYRGFSYEQYF; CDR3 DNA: TGTGCCAGCAGTTACAGAGGGTTCTCCTACGAGCAGTACTTC
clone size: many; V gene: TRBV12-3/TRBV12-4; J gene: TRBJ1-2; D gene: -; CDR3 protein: CASSLGYGYTF; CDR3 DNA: TGTGCCAGCAGTCTGGGGTATGGCTACACCTTC